Listed below are T cell receptor beta chains from one sample, sequenced in a study of PD-1 blockade in mismatch repair-deficient tumors. Measured with immunoSEQ multiplex PCR; TCRdb has only the in-frame clones, and not every one. The data contain around 68,000 clones, around 73% of them singletons. Specimen: peripheral blood, collected 2 weeks after starting pembrolizumab. The receptors here all came from an adult with mismatch repair-deficient cancer. Both conserved end residues are part of each CDR3. The order of the fields is J gene, D gene, V gene, clone size, CDR3 protein, CDR3 DNA. A D gene is named only where the DNA matches it firmly. Only some rows state a clone size, as once, few, many or a class for expanded clones.

TRBJ2-7,NA,TRBV6-5,NA,CASRKGGRTYEQYF,TGTGCCAGCAGAAAAGGAGGACGGACATACGAGCAGTACTTC
TRBJ1-1,NA,TRBV19,once,CASSIGLTNTEAFF,TGTGCCAGTAGTATTGGGTTGACGAACACTGAAGCTTTCTTT
TRBJ2-7,TRBD2,TRBV18,NA,CASSREEISYEQYF,TGTGCCAGCTCGCGGGAGGAGATCTCCTACGAGCAGTACTTC
TRBJ2-1,TRBD2,TRBV7-6,NA,CASSLTSGAYNEQFF,TGTGCCAGCAGCTTGACTAGCGGGGCCTACAATGAGCAGTTCTTC
TRBJ2-1,NA,TRBV15,NA,CATSRVSGTAGYEQFF,TGTGCCACCAGCAGAGTGTCAGGGACGGCCGGGTATGAGCAGTTCTTC
TRBJ1-1,NA,TRBV28,NA,CASSLGHRAEAFF,TGTGCCAGCAGTTTGGGCCACAGGGCTGAAGCTTTCTTT
TRBJ2-5,NA,TRBV2,NA,CASSVFRSAQETQYF,TGTGCCAGCAGTGTCTTTAGGAGTGCTCAAGAGACCCAGTACTTC
TRBJ2-1,TRBD2,TRBV27,NA,CASSPLPAGGLNEQFF,TGTGCCAGCAGTCCCCTCCCCGCGGGGGGCCTCAATGAGCAGTTCTTC
TRBJ1-1,NA,TRBV29-1,NA,CSVSHGDGNTEAFF,TGCAGCGTTTCACATGGGGATGGTAACACTGAAGCTTTCTTT
TRBJ1-2,NA,TRBV28,NA,CASSEMGVGNYGYTF,TGTGCCAGCAGTGAAATGGGGGTTGGTAACTATGGCTACACCTTC
TRBJ1-5,NA,TRBV2,few,CASSEASSWQPQHF,TGTGCCAGCAGTGAAGCATCGAGTTGGCAGCCCCAGCATTTT
TRBJ2-3,TRBD2,TRBV4-3,NA,CASSQDASGTYTDTQYF,TGCGCCAGCAGCCAAGATGCTAGCGGGACCTACACAGATACGCAGTATTTT